This TCR beta chain appears in the sequencing data of a study of beta chain features in type 1 diabetes (dated by TCRdb to between 2017 and 2018). Broadly, across the study: No differences in mean age, gender distribution, total cell number or subset yield were found between patients and healthy donors. In the study, TCRB repertoires of sorted circulating CD4+ T cell subsets from recently diagnosed type 1 diabetes patients were compared with those of matched healthy donors. A total of roughly 100 million sorted cells were examined across all samples, and the number of cells per subset was strongly correlated with RNA yield. Regulatory and stem cell-like memory subsets were obtained from only 8 patients and roughly 8 healthy donors, while naive and central memory subsets were obtained from all 30 or so donors. Study-wide conclusions, independent of this receptor: Shorter templates might have been favored by PCR, but patient and control samples were amplified and corrected together, so both groups would have been affected equally by any skew. A moderate but significant shortening of TCRB CDR3 length was observed in type 1 diabetes patients in all four CD4+ subsets. Because cDNA was sequenced instead of genomic DNA, activated cells with high expression could be over-represented, although the groups did not differ in activation or CD3 levels. Fewer insertions and more nucleotide deletions at VDJ recombination sites were observed in patients with type 1 diabetes, implying thymic rearrangement abnormalities. Naive, central memory and regulatory TCRB repertoires appeared more similar among patients than among healthy donors. Only small numbers of individuals were included in the HLA sub-analyses, which left unresolved whether HLA type had any influence on TCRB rearrangement.

A single peripheral blood draw of about 116 mL on average was collected from each donor into heparinised tubes. A BD FACSAria II was used to sort naive, central memory, regulatory and stem cell-like memory CD4+ T cells with a panel that included CD45RO, CCR7, CD25, CD127, CD95 and CD27. All sorted populations exceeded 95% purity. PBMCs were isolated right away by Lymphoprep density gradient centrifugation and were stained directly, without culture. Samples were stained and sorted in pairs, with one healthy donor and one patient per experiment, so that batch effects were minimized. Points on this clone: Its antigen is still unknown. The input lacks base qualities; no much larger clone sits a single base away.

The High Capacity cDNA Reverse Transcription Kit was used to reverse transcribe all of the isolated RNA, meaning that expressed TCRB transcripts were what got sequenced. Deep immunoSEQ sequencing was applied to naive, central memory and regulatory T cell samples, giving an average of around 4 million total reads per sample. Sorted cells were lysed in RLT buffer, and RNA was extracted using DNase-treated RNeasy Micro or Mini kits according to cell number. To prevent cross-contamination, each cell subset was processed individually, whereas patient and healthy donor samples were processed jointly. The immunoSEQ multiplex PCR was used to amplify TCRB sequences from cDNA, yielding 87-bp fragments that span the CDR3 region. Amplicons were sequenced on the Illumina HiSeq platform. Regarding the original processing steps: PCR bias was computationally corrected using synthetic template baselines, reads within Hamming distance 2 were collapsed, and singletons that could not be merged were discarded. Reads were aligned against IMGT so that V, D and J genes, CDR3 length and insertions or deletions at six rearrangement sites could be assigned. Within each subset, clonotype counts were normalized to sorted cell number, and only after that were true diversity and Gini coefficients computed with the tcR R package. The overlap coefficient, calculated on TCRB nucleotide sequences, was used to quantify repertoire sharing. Imported from immuneACCESS, the table was reduced by TCRdb to in-frame sequences with V and J called. These copies leave out some clones; in studies compared against another copy, an unresolved V gene accounts for under half, and the cause of the remainder is not known. V and J calls and clone size are copied from that table; D and trimming were computed from the DNA. The sample table holds roughly 150,000 clones, of which about 8% were seen once. Approximately 0.85% of the sample is in the top ten clones.

Input material: central memory CD4+ T cells from blood. The receptor was derived from a woman in her thirties or forties with type 1 diabetes.

The CDR3 in this case is CASSARQPGGPTGELFF. The DNA sequence follows: TGTGCCAGCAGTGCCCGACAACCGGGGGGCCCCACCGGGGAGCTGTTTTTT. The chain employs TRBV9 and TRBJ2-2; TRBD2 is possibly the D segment (7 matching bases). V is reduced by 5 bases and J by 4 bases, leaving a spacing of 21 bases between them. The CDR3 sequence holds 17 residues, the cysteine and phenylalanine included. Kept here is only the CDR3 DNA, which spans 51 bases and is read in frame from base 1. CDR1 SGDLS and CDR2 YYNGEE were looked up in the germline V gene.